The source of this T cell receptor beta chain is a study of Ad26.COV2.S vaccination and SARS-CoV-2 variants. Study-level background: The vaccine Ad26.COV2.S was put into the muscle once, or twice with 56 days between.

The protocol was immunoSEQ multiplex PCR, while the TCRdb copy is restricted to in-frame clones and leaves out a portion. This table holds hundreds of thousands of clones, about 89% found once. The CDR3 length is 17 residues. Looked up from germline, CDR1 is LGHNA and CDR2 is YNFKEQ. Trimming stripped 1 base from V and 6 bases from J, with 21 bases between. Worth noting for this clone: Its antigen is currently unknown.

Stated treatment: around 19 received Ad26.COV2.S at low or high dose, single or two shots; several received placebo; per-sample allocation not given. Samples were taken on day 63 after the first vaccine or placebo injection. The individual, an adult aged 18-55 years, was a donor in Boston. Study-wide points: Researchers cautioned that TCR breadth and depth analyses may have underestimated total T cell responses. Reportedly, spike-specific CD8+ and CD4+ T cell responses achieved substantial breadth once vaccination had taken place.

The chain employs TRBV4-2 and TRBJ1-1; D remains unclear. Sequencing was performed on peripheral blood, taken in a trial of Ad26.COV2.S vaccine versus placebo. The clonotype comes from a person aged 18-60 years who received the Ad26.COV2.S COVID-19 vaccine or a placebo. The CDR3 region is CASSQVPGGGYQPEAFF. Written as DNA, the CDR3 is TGTGCCAGCAGCCAAGTCCCGGGCGGTGGCTACCAACCTGAAGCTTTCTTT.